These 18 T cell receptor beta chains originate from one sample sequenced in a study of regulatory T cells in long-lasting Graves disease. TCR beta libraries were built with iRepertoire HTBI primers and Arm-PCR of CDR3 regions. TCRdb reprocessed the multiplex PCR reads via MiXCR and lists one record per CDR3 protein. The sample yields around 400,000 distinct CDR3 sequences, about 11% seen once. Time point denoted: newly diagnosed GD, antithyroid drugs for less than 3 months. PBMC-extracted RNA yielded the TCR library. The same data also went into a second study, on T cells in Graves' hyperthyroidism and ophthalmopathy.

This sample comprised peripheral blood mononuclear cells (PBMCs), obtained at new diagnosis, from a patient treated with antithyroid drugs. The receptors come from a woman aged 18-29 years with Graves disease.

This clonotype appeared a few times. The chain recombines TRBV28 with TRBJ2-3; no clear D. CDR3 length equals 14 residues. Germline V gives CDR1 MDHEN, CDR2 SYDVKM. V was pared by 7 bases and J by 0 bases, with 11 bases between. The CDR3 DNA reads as TGTGCCAGCATCACGTTGGCTAGCACAGATACGCAGTATTTT. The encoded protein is CASITLASTDTQYF.

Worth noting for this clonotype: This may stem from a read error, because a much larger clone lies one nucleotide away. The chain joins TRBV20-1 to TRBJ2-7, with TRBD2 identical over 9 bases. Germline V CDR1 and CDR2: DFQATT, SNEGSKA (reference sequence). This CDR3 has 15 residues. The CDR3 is CSAVAGVRSANEQHF. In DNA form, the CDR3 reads TGCAGTGCCGTAGCGGGAGTCAGAAGTGCGAACGAGCAGCACTTC.

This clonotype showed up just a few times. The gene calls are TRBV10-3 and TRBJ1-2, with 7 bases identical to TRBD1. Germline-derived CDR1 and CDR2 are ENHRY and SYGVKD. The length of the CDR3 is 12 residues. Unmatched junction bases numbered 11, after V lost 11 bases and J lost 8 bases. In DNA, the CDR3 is TGTGCCTCCACAGGGGCGGATAAAGGCTACACCTTC. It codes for CASTGADKGYTF.

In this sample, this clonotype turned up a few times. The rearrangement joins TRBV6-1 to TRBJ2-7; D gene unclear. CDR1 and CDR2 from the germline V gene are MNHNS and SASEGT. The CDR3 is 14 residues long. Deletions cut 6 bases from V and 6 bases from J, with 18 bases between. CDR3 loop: CASRPPRGLSEQYF. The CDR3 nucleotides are TGTGCCAGCAGACCCCCCCGAGGTCTAAGCGAGCAGTACTTC.

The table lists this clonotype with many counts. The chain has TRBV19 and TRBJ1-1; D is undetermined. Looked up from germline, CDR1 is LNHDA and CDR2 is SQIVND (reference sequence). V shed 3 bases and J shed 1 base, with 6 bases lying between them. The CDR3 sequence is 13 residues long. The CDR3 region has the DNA TGTGCCAGTAGTATTAAAAGGAACACTGAAGCTTTCTTT. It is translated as CASSIKRNTEAFF.

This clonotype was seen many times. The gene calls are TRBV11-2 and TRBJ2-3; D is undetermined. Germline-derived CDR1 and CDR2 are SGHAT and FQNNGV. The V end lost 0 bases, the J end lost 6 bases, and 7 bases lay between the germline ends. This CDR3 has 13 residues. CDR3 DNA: TGTGCCAGCAGCTTAGATAGTCCTGATACGCAGTATTTT. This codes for CASSLDSPDTQYF.

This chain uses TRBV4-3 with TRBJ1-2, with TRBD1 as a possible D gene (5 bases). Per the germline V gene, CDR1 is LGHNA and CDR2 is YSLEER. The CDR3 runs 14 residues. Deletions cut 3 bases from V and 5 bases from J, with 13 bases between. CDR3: CASSQGGLGYGYTF. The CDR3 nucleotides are TGCGCCAGCAGCCAGGGGGGTCTCGGGTATGGCTACACCTTC.

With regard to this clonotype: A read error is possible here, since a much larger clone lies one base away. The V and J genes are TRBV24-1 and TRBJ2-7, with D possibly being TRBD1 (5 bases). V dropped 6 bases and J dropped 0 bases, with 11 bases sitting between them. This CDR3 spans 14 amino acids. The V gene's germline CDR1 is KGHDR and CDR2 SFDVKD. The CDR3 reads CATSSPRDSYEQYF. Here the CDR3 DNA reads TGTGCCACCAGTTCTCCCAGGGACTCCTACGAGCAGTACTTC.

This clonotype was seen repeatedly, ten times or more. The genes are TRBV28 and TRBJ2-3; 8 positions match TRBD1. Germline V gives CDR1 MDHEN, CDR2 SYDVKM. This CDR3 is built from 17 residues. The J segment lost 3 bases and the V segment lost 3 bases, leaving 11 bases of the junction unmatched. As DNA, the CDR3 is TGTGCCAGCAGTTTGATTCCAGGACAGGGCGATACAGATACGCAGTATTTT. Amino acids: CASSLIPGQGDTDTQYF.

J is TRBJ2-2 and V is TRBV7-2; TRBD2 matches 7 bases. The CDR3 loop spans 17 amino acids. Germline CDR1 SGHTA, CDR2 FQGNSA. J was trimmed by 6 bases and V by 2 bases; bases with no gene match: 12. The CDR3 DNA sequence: TGTGCCAGCAGCTTATTTTCAGGGCCGGGGGGACCCGGGGAGCTGTTTTTT. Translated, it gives CASSLFSGPGGPGELFF.

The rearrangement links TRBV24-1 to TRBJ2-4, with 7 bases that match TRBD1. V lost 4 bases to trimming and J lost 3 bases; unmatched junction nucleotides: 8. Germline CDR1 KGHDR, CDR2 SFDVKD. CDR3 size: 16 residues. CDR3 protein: CATSDSTGYLKNIQYF. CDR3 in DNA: TGTGCCACCAGTGACTCGACAGGGTACCTCAAAAACATTCAGTACTTC.

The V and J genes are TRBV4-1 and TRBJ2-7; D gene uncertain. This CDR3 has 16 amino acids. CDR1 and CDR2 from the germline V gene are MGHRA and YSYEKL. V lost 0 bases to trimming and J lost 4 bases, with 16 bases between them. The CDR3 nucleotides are TGCGCCAGCAGCCAAGAGCTGGGCCGAGGATCGTACGAGCAGTACTTC. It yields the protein CASSQELGRGSYEQYF.

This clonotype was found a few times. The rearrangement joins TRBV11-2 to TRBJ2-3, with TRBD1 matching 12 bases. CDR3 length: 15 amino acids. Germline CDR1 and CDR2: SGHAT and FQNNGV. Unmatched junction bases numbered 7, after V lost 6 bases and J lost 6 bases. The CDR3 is CASSKRDRGLDTQYF. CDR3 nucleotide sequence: TGTGCCAGCAGTAAAAGGGACAGGGGGCTGGATACGCAGTATTTT.

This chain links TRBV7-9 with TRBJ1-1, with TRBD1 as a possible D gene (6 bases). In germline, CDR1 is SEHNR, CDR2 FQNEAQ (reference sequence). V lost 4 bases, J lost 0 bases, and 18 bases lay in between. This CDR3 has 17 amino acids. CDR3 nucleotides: TGTGCCAGCAGCTCCTACAGTGGGGGGCACATGAACACTGAAGCTTTCTTT. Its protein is CASSSYSGGHMNTEAFF. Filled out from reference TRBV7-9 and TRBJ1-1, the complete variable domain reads DTGVSQNPRHKITKRGQNVTFRCDPISEHNRLYWYRQTLGQGPEFLTYFQNEAQLEKSRLLSDRFSAERPKGSFSTLEIQRTEQGDSAMYLCASSSYSGGHMNTEAFFGQGTRLTVV.

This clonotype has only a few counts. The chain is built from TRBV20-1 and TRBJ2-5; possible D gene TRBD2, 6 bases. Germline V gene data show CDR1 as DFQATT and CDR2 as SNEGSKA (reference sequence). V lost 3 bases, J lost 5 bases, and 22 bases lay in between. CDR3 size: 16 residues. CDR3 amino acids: CSASPPSLLARETQYF. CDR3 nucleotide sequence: TGCAGTGCTAGTCCCCCCTCATTACTAGCTAGGGAGACCCAGTACTTC.

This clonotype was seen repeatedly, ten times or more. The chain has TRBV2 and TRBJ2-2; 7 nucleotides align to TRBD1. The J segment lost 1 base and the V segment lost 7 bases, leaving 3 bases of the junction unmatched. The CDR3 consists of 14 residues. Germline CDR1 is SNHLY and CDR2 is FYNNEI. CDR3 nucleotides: TGTGCCAGCACCCGACAGGGGAACACCGGGGAGCTGTTTTTT. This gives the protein CASTRQGNTGELFF.

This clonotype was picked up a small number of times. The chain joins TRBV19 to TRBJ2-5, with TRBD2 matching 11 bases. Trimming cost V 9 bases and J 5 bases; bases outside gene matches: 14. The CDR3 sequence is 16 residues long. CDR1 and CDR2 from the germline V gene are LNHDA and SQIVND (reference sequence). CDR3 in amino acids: CASAPVAGGYEETQYF. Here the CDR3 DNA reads TGTGCCAGCGCCCCCGTAGCGGGAGGGTATGAGGAGACCCAGTACTTC. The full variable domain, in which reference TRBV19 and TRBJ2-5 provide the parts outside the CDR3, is DGGITQSPKYLFRKEGQNVTLSCEQNLNHDAMYWYRQDPGQGLRLIYYSQIVNDFQKGDIAEGYSVSREKKESFPLTVTSAQKNPTAFYLCASAPVAGGYEETQYFGPGTRLLVL.

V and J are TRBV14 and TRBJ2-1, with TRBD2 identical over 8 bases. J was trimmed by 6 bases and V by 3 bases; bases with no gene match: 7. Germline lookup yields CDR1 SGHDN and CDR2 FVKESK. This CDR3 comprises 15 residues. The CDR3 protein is CASSHAVLAVNEQFF. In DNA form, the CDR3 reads TGTGCCAGCAGCCACGCCGTACTAGCGGTCAATGAGCAGTTCTTC.